Described below is a single TCR beta chain sequence and its context. This clonotype was found a few times. It has no known antigen specificity. No clone much larger than this one lies a single base away; base qualities are absent. These data belong to a study of blood T cells in healthy people across ages (dated by TCRdb to the mid-2010s). Broadly, across the study: In model experiments, template switching captured roughly one uniquely barcoded TCR beta cDNA molecule for every two T cells. The study measured age-related changes in TCR beta repertoire diversity using deep sequencing normalized with unique cDNA molecular identifiers. The donors were divided into four age groups: young (average around 16 years), middle-aged (roughly 40), aged (about 56) and long-lived (about 84). For two donors (one aged 18 to 29 and one aged 80 or older), the study analyzed two additional independent replicas of 1 million unique cDNA reads from the same blood draw. Findings and caveats that apply to the study as a whole: The percentage of naive T cells measured by flow cytometry correlated strongly with observed TCR beta diversity. Because donor CMV infection status was unknown, age-related changes in expanded clonotypes were potentially confounded. Estimates of total diversity based on one million sequenced T cells were regarded as lower bounds and as underestimates. Compared with the aged group, more naive CD4+ T cells, fewer expanded clones and increased TCR diversity were shown by the long-lived group, suggesting age selection. Observed TCR beta diversity per million T cells fell roughly linearly with age, and a significant reduction was already apparent by age around 44. Because profiling used bulk unsorted PBMCs, naive and antigen-experienced compartments could not be compared conclusively.

Systemically healthy Caucasian individuals from Russia, 39 in total and aged about 6 to 100 years, were included as donors. Approximately 9.3 milliliters of peripheral blood were collected from each donor into EDTA-treated Vacutainer tubes. Ficoll-Paque density-gradient centrifugation was used to isolate PBMCs, with at least 6 million per sample. Total RNA, at least 5.5 micrograms per sample, was extracted from PBMCs with Trizol reagent. Naive CD45RAhigh/CD27high T cell percentages were measured by flow cytometry on a PBMC aliquot from every donor. The CDR3 sequence holds 16 residues, the cysteine and phenylalanine included. Only the CDR3 part of the read is kept: 48 bases, read in frame from the first base. V is pared back by 3 bases and J by 6 bases, with 17 bases lying between the germline termini. CDR1 MGHRA and CDR2 YSYEKL were looked up in the germline V gene. The library was obtained by 5' RACE. Data came from an Illumina HiSeq 2500. The second PCR ran for about 7 to 11 cycles and used a J-beta primer mix along with a sample-barcoded 5' primer. A unique molecular identifier was introduced onto each TCR beta cDNA molecule by a template-switch 5' adaptor carrying 12 random nucleotides. Each sample yielded at least 3 million CDR3-containing paired-end reads. First-strand cDNA synthesis was performed from all RNA using the Mint cDNA synthesis kit, with priming by a TRBC-specific oligonucleotide. After uracil-DNA glycosylase treatment, a first 18-cycle PCR used universal primers M1SS and BC2_uni_R on all cDNA. The authors' analysis ran thus. Normalization of each sample was performed by random selection of 1 million high-quality reads, each carrying a distinct molecular identifier. Reads sharing molecular identifiers were discarded rather than binned into consensus sequences. CDR3 identification, clonotype clustering and error correction used MiTCR with a Q25 quality threshold and the strictest error-elimination algorithm. Lower-bound total TCR beta diversity was estimated with a nonparametric unseen species model using Euler transformation. The raw public data were reprocessed by TCRdb itself: fastp quality trimming at Q25, MiXCR clonotype calling, in-frame beta chains only. Each entry merges the rows of one CDR3 protein and shows their most common DNA and genes. Here the V and J calls rest on TCRdb's processing, not on the authors' analysis. For this sample there are around 800,000 distinct CDR3 sequences; 25% to 30% appear just once. 3% of the sample is held by the ten biggest clonotypes.

In addition, the sample was reused for a study of T cells of mothers and their children. As that second paper reports: Nine systemically healthy Caucasian individuals, comprising three mothers and their six children, were included as donors. cDNA synthesis consumed the entire amount of extracted RNA, loaded at around 1.4 ug RNA in each 15 ul reaction. In the second PCR, sample barcodes and 2-4 random nucleotides were introduced via the M1S primer. Over 8.5 million TCR beta CDR3 reads were obtained for each mother, and around 3 million reads were obtained for each child. Thymic selection shapes the output of TCR recombination in a similar way in related and unrelated pairs, and inherited differences have a minor effect. Normalized repertoire overlap was always found to be slightly, but never significantly, higher in related mother-child pairs than in unrelated mother-child pairs. With a sensitivity of approximately 93 clones per million clonotypes, no persistent microchimeric T cell clones were detected. The study used deep NGS to compare TCR beta repertoires of mothers and children, seeking features distinguishing related mother-child pairs from unrelated individuals. The mean age was approximately 41 +/- 4 years for the mothers and about 12 +/- 4 years for the children. After adapter ligation was performed with NEBNext reagents, the libraries were sequenced on an Illumina HiSeq 2000 with 100+100 nt paired-end reads. To avoid cross-contamination, the mother libraries and the child libraries were prepared a month apart and sequenced in separate runs. Each donor had between about 500,000 and 2,300,000 distinct TCR beta clonotypes identified. Naive TCR beta clonotypes were estimated from low-frequency clonotypes matched to each donor's FACS-determined naive share, without sorting.

Specimen: blood. The receptor was isolated from a boy between 10 and 17 years old in good health. The rearranged chain carries TRBV4-1 and TRBJ2-2; TRBD1 might be the D gene, on 6 matching bases. The nucleotides read TGCGCCAGCAGCCAGCGACAGGTCGAGCACGCCGGGGAGCTGTTTTTT. Its product reads: CASSQRQVEHAGELFF.